A selection of T cell receptor beta chains follows, all from one sample in a study of blood T cells in healthy people across ages. Each CDR3 protein gets one entry after TCRdb re-called the 5' RACE reads with MiXCR. The sample lists about 650,000 distinct CDR3 sequences, less than 40% occurring once. Specimen: blood. The receptor source for this set is an elderly woman in good health. The CDR3 runs from the conserved cysteine through the conserved F or W. A D gene is named only where the DNA matches it firmly. Expanded clones are given a class, and other clones once, few, many or no size at all.

clone size: many; J gene: TRBJ2-7; V gene: TRBV6-5; D gene: .; CDR3 protein: CASSYSPHLGPYEQYF; CDR3 DNA: TGTGCCAGCAGTTACTCGCCGCACCTCGGCCCCTACGAGCAGTACTTC
clone size: many; J gene: TRBJ2-3; V gene: TRBV6-1; D gene: TRBD2; CDR3 protein: CASSLMGRGVRDTQYF; CDR3 DNA: TGTGCCAGCAGTCTAATGGGGCGGGGGGTCAGAGATACGCAGTATTTT
clone size: .; J gene: TRBJ2-1; V gene: TRBV4-3; D gene: .; CDR3 protein: CASSQDNPSTSSYNEQFF; CDR3 DNA: TGCGCCAGCAGCCAAGATAACCCCAGCACGAGCTCCTACAATGAGCAGTTCTTC
clone size: few; J gene: TRBJ1-5; V gene: TRBV20-1; D gene: .; CDR3 protein: CSAIPYLGSFQHF; CDR3 DNA: TGCAGTGCTATCCCGTACCTCGGTTCGTTCCAGCATTTT
clone size: .; J gene: TRBJ2-2; V gene: TRBV4-1; D gene: TRBD1; CDR3 protein: CASSQVRQGVIPVREDGELFF; CDR3 DNA: TGCGCCAGCAGCCAAGTTCGACAGGGGGTAATCCCGGTACGTGAGGACGGGGAGCTGTTTTTT
clone size: many; J gene: TRBJ2-5; V gene: TRBV21-1; D gene: .; CDR3 protein: CASSLWSLTREETQYF; CDR3 DNA: TGTGCCAGCAGCCTGTGGAGTTTGACTAGGGAAGAGACCCAGTACTTC
clone size: .; J gene: TRBJ2-3; V gene: TRBV29-1; D gene: .; CDR3 protein: CSVSDAGRGTQYF; CDR3 DNA: TGCAGCGTTTCAGATGCGGGAAGAGGTACGCAGTATTTT
clone size: .; J gene: TRBJ2-5; V gene: TRBV24-1; D gene: TRBD1; CDR3 protein: CATSDQKTGVQETQYF; CDR3 DNA: TGTGCCACCAGTGACCAGAAAACAGGGGTCCAAGAGACCCAGTACTTC
clone size: few; J gene: TRBJ2-7; V gene: TRBV28; D gene: .; CDR3 protein: CASSPSRGFTYEQYF; CDR3 DNA: TGTGCCAGCAGTCCTTCCCGGGGGTTCACCTACGAGCAGTACTTC
clone size: many; J gene: TRBJ2-1; V gene: TRBV4-3; D gene: TRBD2; CDR3 protein: CASSQDPGTSAYNEQFF; CDR3 DNA: TGCGCCAGCAGCCAAGATCCCGGGACTAGCGCGTACAATGAGCAGTTCTTC
clone size: many; J gene: TRBJ1-1; V gene: TRBV6-1; D gene: .; CDR3 protein: CASSEARGSEAFF; CDR3 DNA: TGTGCCAGCAGTGAAGCGAGGGGGTCTGAAGCTTTCTTT
clone size: many; J gene: TRBJ2-5; V gene: TRBV27; D gene: TRBD1; CDR3 protein: CASRLQGSWETQYF; CDR3 DNA: TGTGCCAGCAGATTACAGGGGTCCTGGGAGACCCAGTACTTC
clone size: .; J gene: TRBJ1-1; V gene: TRBV5-1; D gene: TRBD1; CDR3 protein: CASSTTGWNTEAFF; CDR3 DNA: TGCGCCAGCAGCACGACAGGGTGGAACACTGAAGCTTTCTTT
clone size: .; J gene: TRBJ2-7; V gene: TRBV5-1; D gene: .; CDR3 protein: CASWAGRVLYEQYF; CDR3 DNA: TGCGCCAGCTGGGCCGGAAGGGTATTATACGAGCAGTACTTC
clone size: .; J gene: TRBJ2-5; V gene: TRBV27; D gene: .; CDR3 protein: CASSIYRDAETQYF; CDR3 DNA: TGTGCCAGCAGTATATACCGGGACGCGGAGACCCAGTACTTC
clone size: many; J gene: TRBJ2-7; V gene: TRBV5-1; D gene: .; CDR3 protein: CASSLGGSEQYF; CDR3 DNA: TGCGCCAGCAGCTTGGGAGGAAGCGAGCAGTACTTC
clone size: many; J gene: TRBJ2-1; V gene: TRBV25-1; D gene: TRBD1; CDR3 protein: CASSVTGQGGDEQFF; CDR3 DNA: TGTGCCAGCAGTGTAACTGGACAGGGGGGCGATGAGCAGTTCTTC
clone size: .; J gene: TRBJ1-2; V gene: TRBV5-1; D gene: .; CDR3 protein: CASSLDLTLAGGYTF; CDR3 DNA: TGCGCCAGCAGCTTGGACCTTACGCTAGCTGGTGGCTACACCTTC
clone size: many; J gene: TRBJ1-6; V gene: TRBV5-1; D gene: TRBD1; CDR3 protein: CASSLGQGNSPLHF; CDR3 DNA: TGCGCCAGCAGCTTGGGACAGGGGAATTCACCCCTCCACTTT
clone size: many; J gene: TRBJ2-7; V gene: TRBV3-1; D gene: .; CDR3 protein: CASSRLQGGEQYF; CDR3 DNA: TGTGCCAGCAGCCGACTACAGGGAGGCGAGCAGTACTTC
clone size: .; J gene: TRBJ1-2; V gene: TRBV25-1; D gene: .; CDR3 protein: CASSEPPPGSHYGYTF; CDR3 DNA: TGTGCCAGCAGTGAACCCCCCCCGGGATCACACTATGGCTACACCTTC
clone size: many; J gene: TRBJ2-7; V gene: TRBV7-2; D gene: .; CDR3 protein: CASSSQGTGEQYF; CDR3 DNA: TGTGCCAGCAGTTCCCAGGGTACGGGCGAGCAGTACTTC
clone size: once; J gene: TRBJ2-5; V gene: TRBV27; D gene: .; CDR3 protein: CASSPEYQGGGTQYF; CDR3 DNA: TGTGCCAGCAGTCCCGAGTATCAGGGCGGTGGGACCCAGTACTTC
clone size: .; J gene: TRBJ1-5; V gene: TRBV2; D gene: .; CDR3 protein: CASSEGGGFSNQPQHF; CDR3 DNA: TGTGCCAGCAGTGAAGGCGGGGGATTTAGCAATCAGCCCCAGCATTTT
clone size: .; J gene: TRBJ2-3; V gene: TRBV20-1; D gene: TRBD1; CDR3 protein: CNARGQGTDTQYF; CDR3 DNA: TGCAATGCTAGGGGGCAGGGCACAGATACGCAGTATTTT
clone size: .; J gene: TRBJ2-6; V gene: TRBV5-1; D gene: .; CDR3 protein: CASSLDPFPNVLTF; CDR3 DNA: TGCGCCAGCAGCTTGGACCCCTTTCCCAACGTCCTGACTTTC
clone size: many; J gene: TRBJ2-1; V gene: TRBV7-3; D gene: .; CDR3 protein: CASSPTGHHEQFF; CDR3 DNA: TGTGCCAGCAGCCCCACCGGACATCATGAGCAGTTCTTC
clone size: many; J gene: TRBJ2-7; V gene: TRBV27; D gene: TRBD1; CDR3 protein: CASSLWDRDSLSSYEQYF; CDR3 DNA: TGTGCCAGCAGTTTGTGGGACAGGGACAGCTTGTCCTCCTACGAGCAGTACTTC
clone size: many; J gene: TRBJ2-1; V gene: TRBV3-1; D gene: .; CDR3 protein: CASSQAGQGPGNEQFF; CDR3 DNA: TGTGCCAGCAGCCAAGCAGGGCAGGGGCCAGGCAATGAGCAGTTCTTC
clone size: .; J gene: TRBJ1-5; V gene: TRBV27; D gene: .; CDR3 protein: CVSSSTGSNQPQHF; CDR3 DNA: TGTGTCAGCAGTTCCACAGGTAGCAATCAGCCCCAGCATTTT
clone size: .; J gene: TRBJ1-1; V gene: TRBV12-3/TRBV12-4; D gene: TRBD1; CDR3 protein: CASGPGDRGGDTEAFF; CDR3 DNA: TGTGCCAGCGGTCCGGGGGACAGGGGAGGCGACACTGAAGCTTTCTTT
clone size: .; J gene: TRBJ2-7; V gene: TRBV11-2; D gene: TRBD2; CDR3 protein: CASSGLAVTGEQYF; CDR3 DNA: TGTGCCAGCAGCGGACTAGCGGTAACGGGCGAGCAGTACTTC
clone size: many; J gene: TRBJ2-3; V gene: TRBV27; D gene: .; CDR3 protein: CASKPTSTDTQYF; CDR3 DNA: TGTGCCAGCAAGCCTACTAGCACAGATACGCAGTATTTT
clone size: few; J gene: TRBJ1-6; V gene: TRBV20-1; D gene: TRBD1; CDR3 protein: CSARDSSGIWGPLHF; CDR3 DNA: TGCAGTGCGCGGGACAGTAGCGGTATATGGGGACCCCTCCACTTT
clone size: few; J gene: TRBJ1-6; V gene: TRBV7-3; D gene: .; CDR3 protein: CASSFKAGAALHF; CDR3 DNA: TGTGCCAGCAGCTTTAAGGCTGGCGCGGCCCTCCACTTT
clone size: few; J gene: TRBJ1-5; V gene: TRBV6-1; D gene: .; CDR3 protein: CASSDVQPQHF; CDR3 DNA: TGTGCCAGCAGTGACGTTCAGCCCCAGCATTTT
clone size: .; J gene: TRBJ2-3; V gene: TRBV7-9; D gene: .; CDR3 protein: CASSLWGQGDTQYF; CDR3 DNA: TGTGCCAGCAGCTTATGGGGGCAGGGAGATACGCAGTATTTT
clone size: many; J gene: TRBJ2-7; V gene: TRBV7-9; D gene: TRBD2; CDR3 protein: CASSLIAGAYEQYF; CDR3 DNA: TGTGCCAGCAGCCTGATAGCGGGGGCCTACGAGCAGTACTTC
clone size: few; J gene: TRBJ1-1; V gene: TRBV12-3/TRBV12-4; D gene: TRBD1; CDR3 protein: CASSLIGQGAYTEAFF; CDR3 DNA: TGTGCCAGCAGTTTAATAGGACAGGGGGCTTACACTGAAGCTTTCTTT
clone size: .; J gene: TRBJ1-2; V gene: TRBV6-1; D gene: .; CDR3 protein: CASKVWRQVNYGNTF; CDR3 DNA: TGTGCCAGCAAGGTCTGGAGACAGGTTAACTATGGCAACACCTTC
clone size: many; J gene: TRBJ2-7; V gene: TRBV27; D gene: .; CDR3 protein: CASSLRRFYEQYF; CDR3 DNA: TGTGCCAGCAGTCTAAGAAGGTTCTACGAGCAGTACTTC